The source of this T cell receptor beta chain is a study of blood T cells in healthy people across ages. Study-wide results and caveats: No conclusive comparison of naive versus antigen-experienced cells was possible with unsorted PBMCs.

Points on this clonotype: Its antigen is undetermined.

V lost 2 bases, J lost 5 bases, and 5 bases stayed unmatched. CDR1 is SNHLY and CDR2 is FYNNEI in the germline V gene. The CDR3 totals 15 residues. Primers used in a second PCR of roughly 6 to 11 cycles were a sample-barcoded 5' primer and a J-beta primer mix. A single record per CDR3 protein comes from TCRdb applying MiXCR to the 5' RACE reads. The data show roughly 1.6 million distinct CDR3 sequences, around 35% seen once. The chain has TRBV2 and TRBJ2-1; TRBD2 matches 8 bases. This TCR derives from a young woman in good health. The material sequenced was blood. The CDR3 sequence is CASSERRLANNEQFF. The CDR3, as DNA: TGTGCCAGCAGTGAAAGGAGACTAGCGAACAATGAGCAGTTCTTC.